This is a list of T cell receptor beta chains from one sample in a study of cytomegalovirus exposure and HLA in healthy donors. TCRdb's table, derived via immunoSEQ multiplex PCR, lists solely in-frame clones and lacks some. The sample yields some 77,000 clones, 65% to 85% seen once. Material for sequencing was PBMCs. The receptors here all came from a middle-aged woman in good health and CMV-seropositive. CDR3s include the opening cysteine and the closing phenylalanine or tryptophan. D genes are given only for firm matches. Size is stated for part of the rows, as once, few or many counts, or as a class when the clone is expanded.

V	size	length	J	D	DNA	CDR3
TRBV25-1	NA	13	TRBJ2-7	TRBD2	TGTGCCAGCAGCCCGGGACTAGAGGGCGAGCAGTACTTC	CASSPGLEGEQYF
TRBV5-5	few	12	TRBJ2-6	NA	TGTGCCAGTCTCTCTGGGGCCAACGTCCTGACTTTC	CASLSGANVLTF
TRBV18	NA	16	TRBJ1-4	NA	TGTGCCAGCTCACCTGACAATCTTCCAACTAATGAAAAACTGTTTTTT	CASSPDNLPTNEKLFF
TRBV30	NA	15	TRBJ2-2	NA	TGTGCCTGGGTCCGAGTAGGGGGTTGGACCGGGGAGCTGTTTTTT	CAWVRVGGWTGELFF
TRBV7-8	NA	13	TRBJ2-5	NA	TGTGCCAGCGGATTGGCGGGAAGGGAGACCCAGTACTTC	CASGLAGRETQYF
TRBV6-5	NA	12	TRBJ2-7	NA	TGTGCCAGCAGTACAGGGATACACGAGCAGTACTTC	CASSTGIHEQYF
TRBV30	once	16	TRBJ2-1	TRBD2	TGTGCCTCAAAATCTAGCGGGAGGGCCAGCTTCAATGAGCAGTTCTTC	CASKSSGRASFNEQFF
TRBV15	NA	15	TRBJ1-2	TRBD1	TGTGCCACCAGCAGAGAACAGGGGGCTAACTATGGCTACACCTTC	CATSREQGANYGYTF
TRBV19	NA	12	TRBJ2-7	TRBD1	TGTGCCACGACAGGGCCGAGCTACGAGCAGTACTTC	CATTGPSYEQYF
TRBV28	NA	13	TRBJ2-5	NA	TGTGCCAGCAGCTCCACAGATAAAGAGACCCAGTACTTC	CASSSTDKETQYF
TRBV15	NA	16	TRBJ1-5	NA	TGTGCCACCAGAGAATTTAAGCCAGGCTACAATCAGCCCCAGCATTTT	CATREFKPGYNQPQHF